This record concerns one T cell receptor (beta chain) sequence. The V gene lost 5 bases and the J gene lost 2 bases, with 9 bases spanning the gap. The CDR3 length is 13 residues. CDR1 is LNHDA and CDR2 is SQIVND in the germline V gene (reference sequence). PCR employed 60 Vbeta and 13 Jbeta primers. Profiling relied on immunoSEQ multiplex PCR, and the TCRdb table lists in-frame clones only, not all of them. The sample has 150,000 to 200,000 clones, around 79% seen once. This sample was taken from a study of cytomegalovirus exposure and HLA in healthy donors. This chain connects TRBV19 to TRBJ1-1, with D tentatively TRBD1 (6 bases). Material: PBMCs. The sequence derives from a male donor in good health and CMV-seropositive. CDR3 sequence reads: CASSSGVNTEAFF. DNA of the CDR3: TGTGCCAGTAGTTCAGGGGTAAACACTGAAGCTTTCTTT.